This T cell receptor beta chain originates from a study of T-cell reconstitution after alpha-beta-depleted transplantation in children. Study results and limitations: The main origin of T-cell counts and diversity one year after transplant was newly produced T cells. Surviving thymic progenitors and recipient T cells were the source of high TCRbeta diversity at day 60 in some patients. The origin of alpha-beta T cells about two months after transplant was reportedly several hundred expanded graft clones.

Unique molecular identifiers tagged the TCRbeta library. TCRdb independently ran MiXCR on the PCR reads; one entry per CDR3 protein. The sample yields about 1,000,000 distinct CDR3 sequences, about 31% seen once. The germline CDR1 and CDR2 sequences are SGHDT and YYEEEE. This CDR3 comprises 15 residues. V was trimmed by 0 bases and J by 3 bases, leaving 9 bases between them. Turning to this clonotype: Antigen specificity is unknown.

Specimen: PBMCs, mostly from graft donor cells, collected 360 days after TCRalphabeta/CD19-depleted stem cell transplant. The chain uses TRBV5-6 and TRBJ1-4; D remains ambiguous. This TCR was recovered from a boy under three years old who had a stem cell transplant for SCID, so the T cells may come from the graft donor. This CDR3 reads CASSLVAAANEKLFF. The CDR3 DNA is TGTGCCAGCAGCTTGGTTGCGGCGGCTAATGAAAAACTGTTTTTT.